This paragraph reports one TCR beta chain. The data belong to a study of blood T cell repertoires in COVID-19. With V trimmed by 4 bases and J by 6 bases, 14 bases remained unmatched. Germline V gene sequence: CDR1 SGHDT, CDR2 YYEEEE. The CDR3 length is 19 residues. Sequencing used immunoSEQ multiplex PCR; TCRdb keeps in-frame clones, though not all of them. Among around 240,000 clones listed, approximately 84% were seen once. Material for sequencing was peripheral blood. This clonotype was sampled from a woman of 80 years or more with acute or convalescent COVID-19. J is TRBJ2-2 and V is TRBV5-6; 14 bases map to TRBD2. CDR3 nucleotides: TGTGCCAGCAGCCCAATTCCGGGACTAGCGGGAGAGTTTGCCGGGGAGCTGTTTTTT. It is translated as CASSPIPGLAGEFAGELFF.